A single sample gave rise to the 11 T cell receptor beta chains below, sequenced in a study of cytomegalovirus exposure and HLA in healthy donors. The PCR used 60 Vbeta and 13 Jbeta primers. Using immunoSEQ multiplex PCR, the repertoire was profiled, and TCRdb retains in-frame clones only, with some absent. The sample has about 160,000 clones. The source material was PBMCs. These receptors all come from a woman in her sixties in good health and CMV-seronegative.

V and J are TRBV19 and TRBJ2-1; possible D gene TRBD2, 6 bases. The CDR3 runs 15 residues. V was cut by 5 bases and J by 4 bases, with 15 bases left in between. CDR1 is LNHDA and CDR2 is SQIVND in the germline V gene (reference sequence). DNA for the CDR3: TGTGCCAGTAGTCTCCCGGGACTTCCGTACAATGAGCAGTTCTTC. Protein product: CASSLPGLPYNEQFF.

The chain recombines TRBV10-3 with TRBJ1-3; no clear D gene. Trimming took off 3 bases at V and 9 bases at J, with 24 bases between the two ends. The CDR3 runs 17 residues. CDR1 and CDR2 from the germline V gene are ENHRY and SYGVKD. In nucleotides, the CDR3 is TGTGCCATCAGTGACCGAATGAGAGGGCTTAACCCCGGCACCATATATTTT. This gives the protein CAISDRMRGLNPGTIYF.

The chain carries TRBV20-1 and TRBJ1-2; TRBD1 might be the D (6 bases). CDR1 and CDR2 from the germline V gene are DFQATT and SNEGSKA (reference sequence). The germline V and J ends were trimmed by 6 bases and 5 bases, with 10 bases remaining between them. The CDR3 contains 11 residues. The CDR3, as DNA: TGCAGTGCCCAACAGGGTTATGGCTACACCTTC. Translated, it gives CSAQQGYGYTF.

The chain couples TRBV7-9 to TRBJ2-1; TRBD2 agrees at 10 bases. Trimming took 5 bases from V and 2 from J; bases not matched to a gene: 12. The CDR3 consists of 18 residues. Germline V CDR1 and CDR2: SEHNR, FQNEAQ (reference sequence). CDR3 residues: CASSPRGAAGGTYNEQFF. The CDR3 DNA reads as TGTGCCAGCAGCCCCCGCGGGGCAGCGGGAGGGACCTACAATGAGCAGTTCTTC.

The J gene is TRBJ1-4, the V gene TRBV5-1; D ambiguous. Germline CDR1 reads SGHRS; CDR2 reads YFSETQ. Deletions cut 0 bases from V and 0 bases from J, with 9 bases between. The CDR3 is 16 amino acids. CDR3 residues: CASSLGGTATNEKLFF. As DNA, the CDR3 is TGCGCCAGCAGCTTGGGCGGTACTGCAACTAATGAAAAACTGTTTTTT.

The chain employs TRBV27 and TRBJ1-1, with D possibly matching TRBD1 (5 bases). The CDR3 has 16 amino acids. Germline lookup yields CDR1 MNHEY and CDR2 SMNVEV (reference sequence). The ends were cut back, 0 bases at V and 2 bases at J, with 13 bases in the middle. CDR3 loop: CASSLSGGGSNTEAFF. In nucleotides, the CDR3 is TGTGCCAGCAGTTTATCGGGGGGTGGATCTAACACTGAAGCTTTCTTT.

V gene TRBV7-5 combines with J gene TRBJ2-2; the table's D call TRBD1 went unverified against the DNA. TRBV7-5 is reported as a pseudogene. The CDR3 totals 16 residues. The CDR3 DNA sequence: TGTGTCAGAAGCTTAGGGACAGGGGCGAACACCGGGGAGCTGTTTTTT. It encodes CVRSLGTGANTGELFF.

The rearrangement links TRBV19 to TRBJ1-5; D is ambiguous. The germline CDR1 and CDR2 sequences are LNHDA and SQIVND (reference sequence). The V end was cut by 5 bases, the J end by 11 bases, with 16 bases between. The CDR3 runs to 13 residues. CDR3 protein: CASSLAEKGAQHF. The CDR3 DNA sequence: TGTGCCAGTAGTCTGGCGGAGAAGGGAGCCCAGCATTTT.

The chain is built from TRBV7-2 and TRBJ2-3; D not certain. V was trimmed by 11 bases and J by 0 bases, leaving 9 bases between them. Germline CDR1 is SGHTA and CDR2 is FQGNSA. The length of the CDR3 is 12 residues. CDR3 sequence reads: CAVERSTDTQYF. As DNA, the CDR3 is TGTGCCGTAGAACGGAGCACAGATACGCAGTATTTT. Variable domain in full (rest from reference TRBV7-2 and TRBJ2-3): GAGVSQSPSNKVTEKGKDVELRCDPISGHTALYWYRQSLGQGLEFLIYFQGNSAPDKSGLPSDRFSAERTGGSVSTLTIQRTQQEDSAVYLCAVERSTDTQYFGPGTRLTVL.

This rearrangement joins TRBV30 to TRBJ1-2; D possibly corresponds to TRBD1 (6 bases). The CDR3 is 15 amino acids. Germline loops: CDR1 GTSNPN, CDR2 SVGIG (reference sequence). V lost 2 bases to trimming and J lost 2 bases, with 15 bases between them. As DNA, the CDR3 is TGTGCCTGGAGTCCGGGGGGCCCTAAGAACTATGGCTACACCTTC. Its translation: CAWSPGGPKNYGYTF. The full variable domain, completed using reference TRBV30 and TRBJ1-2, is SQTIHQWPATLVQPVGSPLSLECTVEGTSNPNLYWYRQAAGRGLQLLFYSVGIGQISSEVPQNLSASRPQDRQFILSSKKLLLSDSGFYLCAWSPGGPKNYGYTFGSGTRLTVV.

The V and J genes are TRBV19 and TRBJ1-1, with 10 positions matching TRBD1. The CDR3 has 17 amino acids. The V gene's germline CDR1 is LNHDA and CDR2 SQIVND (reference sequence). With V trimmed by 7 bases and J by 3 bases, 14 bases remained unmatched. CDR3 amino acids: CASISGTGASWDTEAFF. CDR3 coding DNA: TGTGCCAGTATTTCGGGGACAGGGGCCTCCTGGGACACTGAAGCTTTCTTT.